These 29 T cell receptor beta chains were sequenced from one sample in a study of STAT3 mutations in large granular lymphocyte leukemia. Broader study findings: At least one immunodominant TCR beta clonotype appeared in every T-cell large granular lymphocyte leukemia patient.

Profiled with immunoSEQ multiplex PCR; TCRdb holds only in-frame clones, not every one. The table shows some 28,000 clones, with about 83% occurring only once. These receptors' targets are unknown. Sequenced input: peripheral blood mononuclear cells. The receptors stem from a woman aged 45-59 years with T-cell large granular lymphocyte leukemia. Some clones in this sample may be carry-over from other donors' samples.

The V call is TRBV4-1, the J call TRBJ1-1; D not resolved. CDR3 length: 17 amino acids. The V and J ends lost 0 bases and 2 bases respectively, with 16 bases between them. Per germline, CDR1 MGHRA and CDR2 YSYEKL. The CDR3, as DNA: TGCGCCAGCAGCCAAGATCGGCCAGTCCTTTCTAACACTGAAGCTTTCTTT. This translates into CASSQDRPVLSNTEAFF.

The rearrangement joins TRBV27 to TRBJ1-1; maybe TRBD1 (5 bases). The ends were cut back, 5 bases at V and 4 bases at J, with 14 bases in the middle. The CDR3 has 14 amino acids. CDR1 MNHEY and CDR2 SMNVEV come from the germline V gene (reference sequence). CDR3 sequence reads: CASSLYQGSTEAFF. For the CDR3, the DNA is TGTGCCAGCAGTCTATATCAGGGATCCACTGAAGCTTTCTTT.

This chain links TRBV28 with TRBJ2-5, with D unresolved. The CDR3 is made up of 13 amino acids. V was pared by 6 bases and J by 5 bases, with 13 bases between. CDR1 and CDR2 from the germline V gene are MDHEN and SYDVKM. The CDR3 DNA reads as TGTGCCAGCAGCCCCCCCCCTCCGGAGACCCAGTACTTC. Translation: CASSPPPPETQYF.

The J gene is TRBJ2-7, the V gene TRBV5-1; 10 bases match TRBD2. Germline CDR1 SGHRS, CDR2 YFSETQ. The CDR3 length is 17 residues. The V and J ends lost 4 bases and 2 bases, in that order; junction bases with no gene match: 12. The CDR3 region has the DNA TGCGCCAGCAGCCCCGGTTTCAGCGGGAGGGCCCCCTACGAGCAGTACTTC. As protein: CASSPGFSGRAPYEQYF.

The CDR3 region is CAWREGGGPASTDTQYF. In DNA form, the CDR3 reads TGTGCCTGGAGAGAGGGAGGTGGACCAGCTAGCACAGATACGCAGTATTTT. The rearrangement links TRBV30 to TRBJ2-3; maybe TRBD2 (6 bases). CDR3 length: 17 amino acids. Germline V CDR1 and CDR2: GTSNPN, SVGIG (reference sequence). The V end was cut by 3 bases, the J end by 0 bases, with 19 bases between.

The chain combines TRBV4-1 with TRBJ2-7; D is possibly TRBD1 or TRBD2 (5 bases each). Trimming left V 5 bases short and J 2 bases short, with 13 bases between. CDR1 is MGHRA, CDR2 YSYEKL, per germline. The CDR3 sequence is 14 residues long. The CDR3 DNA reads TGCGCCAGCAGCAAACGGGACGGACCCTACGAGCAGTACTTC. Its translation is CASSKRDGPYEQYF.

The chain combines TRBV29-1 with TRBJ1-1; no clear D gene. With 6 bases removed from V and 4 bases from J, the gap between germline ends came to 9 bases. This CDR3 contains 11 residues. Germline CDR1 SQVTM, CDR2 ANQGSEA. The CDR3 spells CSVGVGTEAFF. CDR3 in DNA: TGCAGCGTCGGTGTTGGCACTGAAGCTTTCTTT.

The chain has TRBV9 and TRBJ2-7; the D call may be TRBD1 or TRBD2 (5 bases each). Germline V gives CDR1 SGDLS, CDR2 YYNGEE. Trimming removed 4 bases from V and 3 bases from J, with 14 bases in between. CDR3 length equals 14 residues. The DNA for the CDR3 is TGTGCCAGCAGCATAGAGGGGCAGGGCTACGAGCAGTACTTC. Protein sequence: CASSIEGQGYEQYF.

This clone was seen just once. The genes are TRBV18 and TRBJ1-2, with 12 positions matching TRBD1. The germline gives CDR1 KGHSH, CDR2 LQKENI. This CDR3 region has 17 residues. Trimming at V came to 4 bases and at J to 1 base, leaving 7 bases not matched to a gene. The CDR3 loop is CASSRTGQGAFNYGYTF. The CDR3 nucleotides are TGTGCCAGCTCACGGACGGGACAGGGGGCATTTAACTATGGCTACACCTTC.

The CDR3 loop reads CASSLSGSVGYTF. In DNA form, the CDR3 reads TGTGCCAGCAGCTTGTCGGGTAGCGTAGGCTACACCTTC. The rearrangement joins TRBV11-3 to TRBJ1-2; D not resolved. The CDR3 is 13 residues long. From germline, CDR1 is SGHNT and CDR2 YENEEA. V was shortened by 3 bases and J by 8 bases, with 13 bases between the two germline ends.

This rearrangement joins TRBV6-5 to TRBJ2-7, with D perhaps assigned TRBD1 or TRBD2 (5 bases each). V was pared by 4 bases and J by 9 bases, with 13 bases between. CDR3 length: 12 residues. CDR1 is MNHEY, CDR2 SVGAGI, per germline. As DNA, the CDR3 is TGTGCCAGCAGTTCCGGGGCCCAGGGGCAGTACTTC. Encoded protein: CASSSGAQGQYF.

In this sample, this clone turned up a few times. In nucleotides, the CDR3 is TGCGCCAGCAAGGGACAGCCGACCCAAGAGACCCAGTACTTC. This codes for CASKGQPTQETQYF. V and J are TRBV5-1 and TRBJ2-5, with 7 bases lining up with TRBD1. Germline-derived CDR1 and CDR2 are SGHRS and YFSETQ. The CDR3 runs to 14 residues. V dropped 6 bases and J dropped 1; count of bases not matched to a gene: 6.

This rearrangement joins TRBV5-1 to TRBJ2-7; possibly TRBD1 or TRBD2 for D (5 bases each). The CDR3 spans 15 residues. CDR1 is SGHRS, CDR2 YFSETQ, per germline. V lost 1 base and J 2 bases, leaving 13 bases between the germline ends. The CDR3 DNA reads as TGCGCCAGCAGCTTGTTGGTGGGACCAACCTACGAGCAGTACTTC. Residues: CASSLLVGPTYEQYF. The complete variable domain, with remaining parts taken from reference TRBV5-1 and TRBJ2-7, reads KAGVTQTPRYLIKTRGQQVTLSCSPISGHRSVSWYQQTPGQGLQFLFEYFSETQRNKGNFPGRFSGRQFSNSRSEMNVSTLELGDSALYLCASSLLVGPTYEQYFGPGTRLTVT.

The gene calls are TRBV9 and TRBJ2-1; D may be TRBD1 or TRBD2 (5 bases each). Trimming cost V 3 bases and J 4 bases, with 23 bases left between them. Germline assignment: CDR1 SGDLS and CDR2 YYNGEE. The CDR3 length is 18 residues. CDR3 in DNA: TGTGCCAGCAGCGCTCAAACCGAGGATTTTGAGGGGTACAATGAGCAGTTCTTC. This translates into CASSAQTEDFEGYNEQFF.

This rearrangement joins TRBV12-5 to TRBJ1-2; D remains unclear. Germline lookup yields CDR1 LGHNT and CDR2 FRNRAP. The CDR3 consists of 12 residues. Trimming took off 10 bases at V and 1 base at J, with 10 bases between the two ends. This CDR3 reads CATGANNYGYTF. The DNA for the CDR3 is TGTGCTACGGGAGCTAATAACTATGGCTACACCTTC.

The gene calls are TRBV4-1 and TRBJ1-1; 12 bases are shared with TRBD1. V lost 1 base and J lost 5; bases outside the gene matches: 11. This CDR3 comprises 18 residues. CDR1 MGHRA and CDR2 YSYEKL come from the germline V gene. Here the CDR3 reads CASSQGPGTGGRGTEAFF. For the CDR3, the DNA is TGCGCCAGCAGCCAAGGTCCCGGGACAGGGGGCCGAGGTACTGAAGCTTTCTTT.

This clone came up once. J is TRBJ2-1 and V is TRBV6-6; TRBD2 agrees at 14 bases. Germline CDR1 is MNHNY and CDR2 is SVGAGI (reference sequence). Trimming took 4 bases from V and 8 from J; bases not matched to a gene: 7. The CDR3 totals 16 residues. As DNA, the CDR3 is TGTGCCAGCAGTTCCTGGACTAGCGGGAGGAGGGATGAGCAGTTCTTC. Its protein product is CASSSWTSGRRDEQFF.

The rearrangement links TRBV27 to TRBJ1-1; tentatively, D is TRBD1 (6 bases). The length of the CDR3 is 15 residues. Trimming pared 6 bases from V and 5 bases from J, leaving 19 bases between. Germline V gene lookup returns CDR1 MNHEY and CDR2 SMNVEV (reference sequence). As DNA, the CDR3 is TGTGCCAGCAGCTCCCATCGGGGGCGTGGGACTGAAGCTTTCTTT. This translates into CASSSHRGRGTEAFF.

The V and J genes are TRBV27 and TRBJ2-1, with 7 nucleotides matching TRBD2. From germline, CDR1 is MNHEY and CDR2 SMNVEV (reference sequence). The CDR3 contains 13 residues. After removal of 5 bases from V and 8 bases from J, the junction contained 6 bases not matched to a gene. CDR3 region: CASSPWEGYEQFF. CDR3 nucleotides: TGTGCCAGCAGTCCCTGGGAGGGGTATGAGCAGTTCTTC.

This rearrangement joins TRBV4-2 to TRBJ1-2; tentatively, D is TRBD1 (5 bases). V dropped 4 bases and J dropped 0 bases, with 12 bases sitting between them. The CDR3 has 15 residues. CDR1 is LGHNA and CDR2 is YNFKEQ in the germline V gene. As DNA, the CDR3 is TGTGCCAGCAGCCCCCGACAGCGAGCTAACTATGGCTACACCTTC. This gives the protein CASSPRQRANYGYTF.

In its sample, this clone was seen once. The V call is TRBV5-6, the J call TRBJ2-3, with D perhaps TRBD2 (5 bases). Germline assignment: CDR1 SGHDT and CDR2 YYEEEE. Trimming stripped 5 bases from V and 2 bases from J, with 15 bases between. The CDR3 length is 15 residues. The CDR3 protein is CASSILGIYTDTQYF. The DNA for the CDR3 is TGTGCCAGCAGTATACTAGGGATTTACACAGATACGCAGTATTTT.

This chain joins TRBV15 and TRBJ2-5; D assignment may be TRBD1 or TRBD2 (5 bases each). V was cut by 5 bases and J by 5 bases, with 12 bases left in between. Per the germline V gene, CDR1 is LNHNV and CDR2 is YYDKDF (reference sequence). The length of the CDR3 is 13 residues. CDR3 protein: CATSSVGEETQYF. The CDR3 DNA sequence: TGTGCCACCAGCTCAGTAGGGGAGGAGACCCAGTACTTC. The variable domain in full, completed from reference TRBV15 and TRBJ2-5, reads DAMVIQNPRYQVTQFGKPVTLSCSQTLNHNVMYWYQQKSSQAPKLLFHYYDKDFNNEADTPDNFQSRRPNTSFCFLDIRSPGLGDTAMYLCATSSVGEETQYFGPGTRLLVL.

The CDR3 coding sequence is TGTGCCAGCAGTTTTGGACCGGGGAGGAGCACTGAAGCTTTCTTT. This encodes CASSFGPGRSTEAFF. The chain joins TRBV28 to TRBJ1-1; D gene ambiguous. Trimming pared 3 bases from V and 4 bases from J, leaving 15 bases between. In germline, CDR1 is MDHEN, CDR2 SYDVKM. The CDR3 runs 15 residues.

The genes are TRBV7-9 and TRBJ2-5; perhaps TRBD1 as D (6 bases). Germline CDR1 is SEHNR and CDR2 is FQNEAQ (reference sequence). V lost 5 bases and J 3 bases, leaving 19 bases between the germline ends. The CDR3 contains 16 residues. CDR3 coding DNA: TGTGCCAGCAGCGGGGGCCCCGTGGTTCGGGAAGAGACCCAGTACTTC. It codes for CASSGGPVVREETQYF.

This chain connects TRBV6-1 to TRBJ2-7; 9 nucleotides align to TRBD2. CDR1 is MNHNS, CDR2 SASEGT, per germline. The CDR3 extends over 15 amino acids. The trim removed 5 bases at V and 6 bases at J, leaving 11 bases unmatched. The CDR3 loop reads CASSTGLAGAGEQYF. DNA for the CDR3: TGTGCCAGCAGTACGGGCTTAGCGGGAGCGGGCGAGCAGTACTTC.

The chain couples TRBV18 to TRBJ2-7; 10 bases agree with TRBD1. The CDR3 loop spans 13 amino acids. The J segment lost 2 bases and the V segment lost 5 bases, leaving 0 bases of the junction unmatched. Germline loops: CDR1 KGHSH, CDR2 LQKENI. CDR3 nucleotide sequence: TGTGCCAGCTCAGACAGGGGGCCCTACGAGCAGTACTTC. Its protein product is CASSDRGPYEQYF.

The rearrangement joins TRBV28 to TRBJ2-5, with D unclear. Trimming pared 8 bases from V and 4 bases from J, leaving 11 bases between. This CDR3 region has 12 residues. CDR1 is MDHEN, CDR2 SYDVKM, per germline. This CDR3 reads CASGPWRETQYF. Here the CDR3 DNA reads TGTGCCAGCGGCCCCTGGAGAGAGACCCAGTACTTC. Drawing the rest from reference TRBV28 and TRBJ2-5, the complete variable domain is DVKVTQSSRYLVKRTGEKVFLECVQDMDHENMFWYRQDPGLGLRLIYFSYDVKMKEKGDIPEGYSVSREKKERFSLILESASTNQTSMYLCASGPWRETQYFGPGTRLLVL.

The chain carries TRBV5-1 and TRBJ1-2; 7 bases line up with TRBD1. After removal of 4 bases from V and 3 bases from J, the junction contained 6 bases not matched to a gene. Germline V lookup: CDR1 SGHRS, CDR2 YFSETQ. CDR3 length equals 14 residues. In nucleotides, the CDR3 is TGCGCCAGCAGCCAGGGACAGAATTACTATGGCTACACCTTC. Protein product: CASSQGQNYYGYTF.

V gene TRBV7-9 combines with J gene TRBJ2-7, with TRBD1 matching over 11 bases. Germline trimming cut 5 bases from V and 5 bases from J; bases unmatched to any gene: 8. The CDR3 is made up of 15 amino acids. The germline V gene has CDR1 SEHNR and CDR2 FQNEAQ (reference sequence). As DNA, the CDR3 is TGTGCCAGCAGCCTACCGGGACAGGGGGTCCACGAGCAGTACTTC. Protein product: CASSLPGQGVHEQYF.